The following is a TCR beta chain sequence with its context. What it binds is unknown. V lost 0 bases, J lost 3 bases, and 2 bases stayed unmatched. In germline, CDR1 is MRHNA, CDR2 SNTAGT. CDR3 length: 15 amino acids. Assay used: immunoSEQ multiplex PCR; TCRdb lists only in-frame clones, some missing. The data hold about 120,000 clones, with about nine tenths observed a single time. This specimen comes from a study of T cell responses to AZD1222 COVID-19 vaccine. Whole-study findings and limits: None of the repertoires were sampled until the peak T cell response had passed. Unmutated variant regions are reportedly the target of nearly half of TCRs that are spike-specific. White British people made up most donors, females outnumbered males, and clonal diversity was possibly underestimated. Regions 160-218 and 743-854 dominated among vaccine-associated CD4 TCRs spanning spike.

This material consisted of peripheral blood, taken on day 0 of AZD1222 vaccination. The TCR originated in an adult in good health. The rearrangement links TRBV6-4 to TRBJ2-1; 7 bases are shared with TRBD1. CDR3 sequence reads: CASSDSAGGYNEQFF. CDR3 in DNA: TGTGCCAGCAGTGACTCGGCAGGGGGCTACAATGAGCAGTTCTTC.